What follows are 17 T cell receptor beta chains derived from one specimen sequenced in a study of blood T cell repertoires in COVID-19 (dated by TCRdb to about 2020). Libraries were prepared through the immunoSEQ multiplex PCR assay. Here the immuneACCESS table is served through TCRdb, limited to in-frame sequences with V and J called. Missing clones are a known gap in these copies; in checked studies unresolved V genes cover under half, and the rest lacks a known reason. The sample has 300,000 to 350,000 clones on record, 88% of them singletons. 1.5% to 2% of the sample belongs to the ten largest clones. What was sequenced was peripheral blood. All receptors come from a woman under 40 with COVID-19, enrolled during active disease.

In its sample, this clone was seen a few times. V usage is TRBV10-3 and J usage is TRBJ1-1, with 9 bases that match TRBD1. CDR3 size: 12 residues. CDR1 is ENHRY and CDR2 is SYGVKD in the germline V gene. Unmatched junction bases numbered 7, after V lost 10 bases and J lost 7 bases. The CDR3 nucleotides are TGTGCCACCGGGACAGGGTTAATTGAAGCTTTCTTT. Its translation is CATGTGLIEAFF.

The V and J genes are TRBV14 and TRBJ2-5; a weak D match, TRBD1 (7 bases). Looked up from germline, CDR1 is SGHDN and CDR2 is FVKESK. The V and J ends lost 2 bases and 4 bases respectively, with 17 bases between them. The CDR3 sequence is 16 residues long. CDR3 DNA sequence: TGTGCCAGCAGCCAACGACAGGGTTCGGGGGTAGAGACCCAGTACTTC. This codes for CASSQRQGSGVETQYF.

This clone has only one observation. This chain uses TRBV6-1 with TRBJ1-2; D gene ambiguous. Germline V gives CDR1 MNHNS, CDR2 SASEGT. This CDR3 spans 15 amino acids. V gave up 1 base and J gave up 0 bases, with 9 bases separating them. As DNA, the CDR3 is TGTGCCAGCAGTGAAGATCACAGAACTAACTATGGCTACACCTTC. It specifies CASSEDHRTNYGYTF.

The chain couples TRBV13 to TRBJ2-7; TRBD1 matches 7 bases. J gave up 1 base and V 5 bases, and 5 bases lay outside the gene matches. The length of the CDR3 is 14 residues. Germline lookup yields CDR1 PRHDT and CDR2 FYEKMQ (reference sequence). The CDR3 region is CASSPADRSYEQYF. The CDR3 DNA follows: TGTGCCAGCAGCCCCGCGGACAGGTCCTACGAGCAGTACTTC. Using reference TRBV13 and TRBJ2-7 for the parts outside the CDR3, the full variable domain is AAGVIQSPRHLIKEKRETATLKCYPIPRHDTVYWYQQGPGQDPQFLISFYEKMQSDKGSIPDRFSAQQFSDYHSELNMSSLELGDSALYFCASSPADRSYEQYFGPGTRLTVT.

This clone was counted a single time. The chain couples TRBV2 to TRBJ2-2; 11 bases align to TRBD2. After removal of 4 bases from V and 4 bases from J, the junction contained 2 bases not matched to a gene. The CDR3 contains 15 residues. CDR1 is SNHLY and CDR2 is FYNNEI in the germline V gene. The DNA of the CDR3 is TGTGCCAGCAGTGCTCTAGCGGGGGGCACCGGGGAGCTGTTTTTT. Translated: CASSALAGGTGELFF.

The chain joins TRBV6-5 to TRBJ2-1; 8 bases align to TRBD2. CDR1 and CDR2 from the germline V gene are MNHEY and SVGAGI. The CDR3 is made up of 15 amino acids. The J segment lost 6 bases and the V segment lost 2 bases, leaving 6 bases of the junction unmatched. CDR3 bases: TGTGCCAGCAGTTACCGGGGGGGCCGTCGCAATGAGCAGTTCTTC. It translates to CASSYRGGRRNEQFF.

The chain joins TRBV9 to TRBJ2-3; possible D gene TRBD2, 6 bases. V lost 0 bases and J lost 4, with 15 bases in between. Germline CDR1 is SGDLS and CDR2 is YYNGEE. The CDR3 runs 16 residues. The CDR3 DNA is TGTGCCAGCAGCGTAGCGGGGGTGGGGTCGGCAGATACGCAGTATTTT. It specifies CASSVAGVGSADTQYF.

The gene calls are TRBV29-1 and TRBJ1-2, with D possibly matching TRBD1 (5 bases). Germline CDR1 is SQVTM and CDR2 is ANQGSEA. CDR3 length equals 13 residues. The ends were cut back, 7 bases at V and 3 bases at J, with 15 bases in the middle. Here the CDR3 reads CSGSGGGDYGYTF. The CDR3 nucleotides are TGCAGCGGCTCGGGGGGTGGGGACTATGGCTACACCTTC.

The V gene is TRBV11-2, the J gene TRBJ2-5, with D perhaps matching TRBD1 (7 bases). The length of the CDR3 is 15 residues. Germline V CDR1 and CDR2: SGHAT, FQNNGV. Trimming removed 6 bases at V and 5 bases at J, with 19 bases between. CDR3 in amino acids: CASRTVRGVGETQYF. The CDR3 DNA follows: TGTGCCAGCAGGACAGTCAGGGGGGTAGGGGAGACCCAGTACTTC.

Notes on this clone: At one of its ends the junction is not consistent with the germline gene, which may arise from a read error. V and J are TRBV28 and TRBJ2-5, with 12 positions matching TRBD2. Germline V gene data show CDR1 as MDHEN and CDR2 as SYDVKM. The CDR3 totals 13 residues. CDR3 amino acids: CASSSQHTSGGNF. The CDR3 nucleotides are TGTGCCAGCAGTTCCCAACATACTAGCGGGGGGAACTTC.

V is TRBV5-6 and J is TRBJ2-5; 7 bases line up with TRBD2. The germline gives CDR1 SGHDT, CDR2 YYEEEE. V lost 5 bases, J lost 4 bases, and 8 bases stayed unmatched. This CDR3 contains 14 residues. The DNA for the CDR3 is TGTGCCAGCAGACTTGGGACTAACTTAGAGACCCAGTACTTC. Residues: CASRLGTNLETQYF.

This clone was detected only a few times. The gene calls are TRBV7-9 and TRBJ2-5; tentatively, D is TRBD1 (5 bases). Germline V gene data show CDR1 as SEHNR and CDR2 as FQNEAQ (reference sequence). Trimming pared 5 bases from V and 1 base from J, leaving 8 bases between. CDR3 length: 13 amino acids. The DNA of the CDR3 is TGTGCCAGCAGCCAGGACACCCAAGAGACCCAGTACTTC. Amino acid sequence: CASSQDTQETQYF.

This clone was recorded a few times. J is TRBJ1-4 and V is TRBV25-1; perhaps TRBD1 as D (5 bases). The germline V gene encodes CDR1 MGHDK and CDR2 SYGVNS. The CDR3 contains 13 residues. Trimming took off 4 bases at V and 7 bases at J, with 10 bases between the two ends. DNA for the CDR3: TGTGCCAGCAGTGTTCCGGGGGGTGAAAAACTGTTTTTT. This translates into CASSVPGGEKLFF. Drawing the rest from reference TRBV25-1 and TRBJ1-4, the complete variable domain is EADIYQTPRYLVIGTGKKITLECSQTMGHDKMYWYQQDPGMELHLIHYSYGVNSTEKGDLSSESTVSRIRTEHFPLTLESARPSHTSQYLCASSVPGGEKLFFGSGTQLSVL.

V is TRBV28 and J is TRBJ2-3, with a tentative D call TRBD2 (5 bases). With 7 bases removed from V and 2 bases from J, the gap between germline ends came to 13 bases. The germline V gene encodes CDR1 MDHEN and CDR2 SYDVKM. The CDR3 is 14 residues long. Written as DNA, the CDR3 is TGTGCCAGCATGGAGTGGACTTCCACAGATACGCAGTATTTT. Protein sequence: CASMEWTSTDTQYF.

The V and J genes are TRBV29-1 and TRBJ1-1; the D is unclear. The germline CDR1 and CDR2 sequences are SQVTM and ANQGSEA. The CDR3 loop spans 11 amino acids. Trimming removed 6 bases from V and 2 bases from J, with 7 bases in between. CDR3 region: CSVRRNTEAFF. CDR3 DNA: TGCAGCGTCCGGAGAAACACTGAAGCTTTCTTT.

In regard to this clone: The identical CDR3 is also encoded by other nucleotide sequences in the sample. CDR3 residues: CASSSLTGANTEAFF. The CDR3 nucleotides read TGCGCCAGCAGCTCCCTGACAGGGGCGAACACTGAAGCTTTCTTT. V gene TRBV5-1 combines with J gene TRBJ1-1; TRBD1 aligns across 8 bases. This CDR3 has 15 residues. Germline CDR1 is SGHRS and CDR2 is YFSETQ. The junction had 5 bases not matched to a gene; V was cut back by 3 bases and J by 1 base. Full variable domain (remainder filled in from reference TRBV5-1 and TRBJ1-1): KAGVTQTPRYLIKTRGQQVTLSCSPISGHRSVSWYQQTPGQGLQFLFEYFSETQRNKGNFPGRFSGRQFSNSRSEMNVSTLELGDSALYLCASSSLTGANTEAFFGQGTRLTVV.

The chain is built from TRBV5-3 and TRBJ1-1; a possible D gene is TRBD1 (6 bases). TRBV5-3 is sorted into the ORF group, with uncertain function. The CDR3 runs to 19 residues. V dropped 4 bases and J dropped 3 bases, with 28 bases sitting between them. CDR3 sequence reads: CARSHPTTGSINIDTEAFF. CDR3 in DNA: TGTGCCAGAAGCCACCCAACTACAGGGAGCATCAACATTGACACTGAAGCTTTCTTT.